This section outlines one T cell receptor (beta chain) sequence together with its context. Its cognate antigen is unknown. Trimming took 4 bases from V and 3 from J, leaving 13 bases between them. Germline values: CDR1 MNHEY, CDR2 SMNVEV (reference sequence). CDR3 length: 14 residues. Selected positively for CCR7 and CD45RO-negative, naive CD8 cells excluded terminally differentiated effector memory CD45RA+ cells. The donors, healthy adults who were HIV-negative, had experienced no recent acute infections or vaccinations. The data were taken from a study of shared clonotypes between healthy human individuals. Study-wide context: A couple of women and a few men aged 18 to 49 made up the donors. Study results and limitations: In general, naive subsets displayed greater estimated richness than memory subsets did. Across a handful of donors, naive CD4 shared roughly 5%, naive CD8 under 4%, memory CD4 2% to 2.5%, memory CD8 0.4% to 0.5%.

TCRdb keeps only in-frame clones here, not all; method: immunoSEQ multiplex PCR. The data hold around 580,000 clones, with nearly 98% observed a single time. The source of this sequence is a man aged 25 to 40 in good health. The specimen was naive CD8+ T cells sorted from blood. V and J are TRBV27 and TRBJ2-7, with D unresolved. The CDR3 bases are TGTGCCAGCAGTTCAATCCCACTGATCTACGAGCAGTACTTC. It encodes CASSSIPLIYEQYF.